This T cell receptor (beta chain) derives from a study of monozygotic twins with cystic fibrosis. Study-wide results and caveats: J usage was most co-twin-similar in 8 of 16 pairs, V in 13. In this small cohort, shared CDR3 numbers showed no association with age, concordance or disease severity.

Germline V lookup: CDR1 SGHDT, CDR2 YYEEEE. This CDR3 has 15 residues. The V gene lost 3 bases and the J gene lost 1 base, with 12 bases spanning the gap. As for this clone: What it binds is not known.

The method was immunoSEQ multiplex PCR; TCRdb's version includes in-frame clones alone and lacks a portion of them. Here the sample spans around 23,000 clones, approximately 90% being singletons. The chain links TRBV5-6 to TRBJ2-3, with D possibly being TRBD2 (6 bases). Input material: blood. The source is a girl aged 2-10 years with cystic fibrosis. DNA for the CDR3: TGTGCCAGCAGCTCACCTAGCGCACGCACAGATACGCAGTATTTT. Translation: CASSSPSARTDTQYF.